Below, one T cell receptor (beta chain) is given with its context. The antigen is not known. Amplification used 60 Vbeta primers and 13 Jbeta primers. Profiled with immunoSEQ multiplex PCR; TCRdb holds only in-frame clones, not every one. The data show about 160,000 clones, with roughly 80% seen just once and around 1.9% held by the top ten. This specimen belongs to a study of cytomegalovirus exposure and HLA in healthy donors. On the study more broadly: An analysis done earlier identified 100 million to 140 million unique TCR beta sequences from 150 million to 200 million T cells.

J lost 3 bases, V lost 5 bases, and 4 bases had no gene match. Germline CDR1 is SEHNR and CDR2 is FQNEAQ (reference sequence). The length of the CDR3 is 15 residues. Overall study results and limits: Whilst most TCR sequences proved rare, a subset of public TCRs occurred across many donors.

This TCR derives from a young man in good health and CMV-seronegative. The chain carries TRBV7-9 and TRBJ1-5; 10 nucleotides match TRBD1. What was sequenced was PBMCs. The CDR3 sequence is CASSQGQGNNQPQHF. In DNA form, the CDR3 reads TGTGCCAGCAGCCAGGGACAGGGGAACAATCAGCCCCAGCATTTT.